The sequence of this T cell receptor beta chain was determined in a study of chemoradiotherapy in HPV16-positive cancers. At the level of the study: Candidate HPV-specific clones and shared TCR motifs came from two HPV16-positive patients. Study-wide results and caveats: Candidate HPV-specific clones and E7-related TCR motifs grew in tumor during treatment. HPV-responsive T-cell expansion during chemoradiotherapy was linked to improved recurrence-free survival in HPV16-positive patients.

From germline, CDR1 is SGHAT and CDR2 FQNNGV. The CDR3 is 14 residues long. The junction had 8 bases not matched to a gene; V was cut back by 3 bases and J by 14 bases. Regarding this clone: Its antigen is not identified.

TCRdb's table, derived via immunoSEQ multiplex PCR, lists solely in-frame clones and lacks some. The sample holds 320 or so clones, about 83% seen once. Source: tumor tissue, taken from a patient who underwent chemoradiotherapy. The clonotype comes from a human donor with HPV-associated anogenital cancer. The chain has TRBV11-2 and TRBJ2-1, with 12 bases fitting TRBD2. The CDR3 is CASSFQLAGGPEFF. DNA for the CDR3: TGTGCCAGCAGCTTTCAGCTAGCGGGGGGGCCCGAGTTCTTC.